A selection of T cell receptor beta chains follows, all from one sample in a study of chemoradiotherapy in HPV16-positive cancers. The repertoire was sequenced with immunoSEQ multiplex PCR; TCRdb's copy has only in-frame clones and lacks some. The sample shows around 6,200 clones, about 84% of them seen only once. The sample in question was tumor tissue, obtained from a patient who underwent chemoradiotherapy. Receptors originate from a human donor with HPV-associated anogenital cancer. Both conserved end residues are part of each CDR3. D genes are given only for firm matches. Clone size is shown for a subset of rows, as once, few, many or a class of expanded clone.

NA	TRBV25-1	TRBD1	12	TRBJ1-2	CASAQGDYGYTF	TGTGCCAGCGCACAGGGGGACTATGGCTACACCTTC
NA	TRBV18	TRBD1	18	TRBJ1-2	CASSSLQGQGHTNYGYTF	TGTGCCAGCTCATCTCTACAAGGACAGGGTCATACTAACTATGGCTACACCTTC
NA	TRBV19	NA	13	TRBJ2-1	CASSINVRGEQFF	TGTGCCAGTAGTATCAACGTGAGGGGTGAGCAGTTCTTC
NA	TRBV6-6	NA	14	TRBJ1-1	CASSYTIDGTEAFF	TGTGCCAGCAGTTATACCATTGACGGTACTGAAGCTTTCTTT
once	TRBV5-1	NA	14	TRBJ1-6	CASSWGTANSPLHF	TGCGCCAGCAGCTGGGGGACGGCAAATTCACCCCTCCACTTT
NA	TRBV2	NA	13	TRBJ1-2	CASKDSVWSGYTF	TGTGCCAGCAAGGACAGCGTGTGGAGTGGCTACACCTTC
NA	TRBV11-2	NA	15	TRBJ2-1	CASSSFVASGNEQFF	TGTGCCAGCAGCTCTTTTGTTGCTAGTGGCAATGAGCAGTTCTTC
NA	TRBV12-5	NA	14	TRBJ1-4	CASGLGQRLEKLFF	TGTGCTAGTGGTTTAGGACAGAGGCTTGAAAAACTGTTTTTT
NA	TRBV14	NA	15	TRBJ1-1	CASSPPGTFNTEAFF	TGTGCCAGCAGCCCACCCGGGACGTTTAACACTGAAGCTTTCTTT
few	TRBV7-8	NA	14	TRBJ2-7	CASSLEGDTYEQYF	TGTGCCAGCAGCTTAGAGGGGGATACCTACGAGCAGTACTTC
once	TRBV7-2	NA	16	TRBJ1-4	CASTTTPGTVNEKLFF	TGTGCCAGCACTACTACCCCCGGGACCGTTAATGAAAAACTGTTTTTT
NA	TRBV6-5	NA	15	TRBJ2-7	CASSKKRTGSYEQYF	TGTGCCAGCAGCAAAAAGCGGACCGGCTCCTACGAGCAGTACTTC
NA	TRBV21-1	NA	15	TRBJ2-3	CASSEGEGCTDTQYF	TGTGCCAGCAGCGAGGGGGAGGGGTGCACAGATACGCAGTATTTT
NA	TRBV29-1	NA	14	TRBJ2-5	CSVEDRRGSETQYF	TGCAGCGTTGAAGATCGTCGGGGATCGGAGACCCAGTACTTC
NA	TRBV19	NA	15	TRBJ2-7	CASSLQGPPGYEQYF	TGTGCCAGTAGTCTCCAGGGGCCGCCGGGATACGAGCAGTACTTC
NA	TRBV11-2	TRBD1	14	TRBJ1-1	CASSLLQGSTEAFF	TGTGCCAGCAGCCTTTTACAGGGGAGCACTGAAGCTTTCTTT
NA	TRBV18	NA	14	TRBJ1-1	CASSPGKVNTEAFF	TGTGCCAGCTCACCAGGAAAGGTTAACACTGAAGCTTTCTTT
NA	TRBV5-4	TRBD2	16	TRBJ2-5	CASSPVGGGARETQYF	TGTGCCAGCAGCCCGGTGGGCGGGGGGGCCAGAGAGACCCAGTACTTC
once	TRBV5-8	TRBD1	16	TRBJ1-1	CASSFRGQGAGTEAFF	TGTGCCAGCAGCTTCCGCGGACAGGGGGCCGGCACTGAAGCTTTCTTT
NA	TRBV5-1	NA	15	TRBJ2-1	CASSTGTASYNEQFF	TGCGCCAGCAGCACCGGGACGGCATCCTACAATGAGCAGTTCTTC
NA	TRBV5-4	TRBD2	15	TRBJ2-3	CASSTATSGYDTQYF	TGTGCCAGCAGCACCGCGACTAGCGGGTATGATACGCAGTATTTT
NA	TRBV28	TRBD1	14	TRBJ1-3	CASSLQGAGNTIYF	TGTGCCAGCAGTCTCCAGGGGGCTGGAAACACCATATATTTT
once	TRBV5-4	NA	14	TRBJ2-6	CASSPPPGANVLTF	TGTGCCAGCAGCCCACCCCCCGGGGCCAACGTCCTGACTTTC
NA	TRBV6-6	NA	16	TRBJ2-2	CASSYGGTANTGELFF	TGTGCCAGCAGTTACGGAGGTACCGCGAACACCGGGGAGCTGTTTTTT
NA	TRBV5-1	NA	13	TRBJ2-7	CASSVDLNSEQYF	TGCGCCAGCAGCGTGGACCTAAACAGCGAGCAGTACTTC
NA	TRBV2	TRBD2	21	TRBJ2-4	CASRDRPRTSGTPIDKNIQYF	TGTGCCAGCAGGGACCGTCCCCGGACTAGCGGGACCCCCATCGACAAAAACATTCAGTACTTC
NA	TRBV4-3	TRBD1	16	TRBJ1-6	CASSQNPGQGFSPLHF	TGCGCCAGCAGCCAAAACCCGGGACAGGGCTTTTCACCCCTCCACTTT
NA	TRBV19	NA	13	TRBJ1-1	CASSGWEGAEAFF	TGTGCCAGCTCAGGGTGGGAAGGCGCTGAAGCTTTCTTT
NA	TRBV10-3	TRBD1	16	TRBJ2-4	CAISGTDRGAKNIQYF	TGTGCCATCAGTGGGACGGACAGGGGAGCCAAAAACATTCAGTACTTC